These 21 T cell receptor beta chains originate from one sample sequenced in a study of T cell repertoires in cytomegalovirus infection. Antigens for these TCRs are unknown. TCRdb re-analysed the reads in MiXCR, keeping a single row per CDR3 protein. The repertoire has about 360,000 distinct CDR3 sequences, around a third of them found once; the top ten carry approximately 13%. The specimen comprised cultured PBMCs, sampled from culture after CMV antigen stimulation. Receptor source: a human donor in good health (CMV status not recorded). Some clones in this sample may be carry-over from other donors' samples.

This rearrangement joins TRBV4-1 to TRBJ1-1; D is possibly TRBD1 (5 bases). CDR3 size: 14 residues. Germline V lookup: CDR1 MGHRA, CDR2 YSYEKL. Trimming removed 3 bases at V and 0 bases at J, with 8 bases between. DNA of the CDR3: TGCGCCAGCAGCCACGGGGGTATGAACACTGAAGCTTTCTTT. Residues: CASSHGGMNTEAFF.

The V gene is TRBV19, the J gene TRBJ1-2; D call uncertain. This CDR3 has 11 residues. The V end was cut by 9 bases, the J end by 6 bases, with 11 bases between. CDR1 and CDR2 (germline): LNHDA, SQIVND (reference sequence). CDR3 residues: CASRDLDGYTF. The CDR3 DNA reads TGTGCCAGCCGAGATTTGGATGGCTACACCTTC.

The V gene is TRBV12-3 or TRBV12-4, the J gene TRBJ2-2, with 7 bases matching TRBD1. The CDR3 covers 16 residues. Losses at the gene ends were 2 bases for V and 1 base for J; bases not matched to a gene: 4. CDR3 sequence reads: CASSLLRDRNTGELFF. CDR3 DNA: TGTGCCAGCAGTTTACTCCGGGACAGGAACACCGGGGAGCTGTTTTTT.

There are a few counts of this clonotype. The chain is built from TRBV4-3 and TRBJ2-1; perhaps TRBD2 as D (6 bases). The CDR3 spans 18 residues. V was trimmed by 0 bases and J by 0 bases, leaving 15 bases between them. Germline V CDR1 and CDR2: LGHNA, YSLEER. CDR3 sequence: CASSQEGSGPSSYNEQFF. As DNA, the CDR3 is TGCGCCAGCAGCCAAGAGGGAAGCGGGCCCAGCTCCTACAATGAGCAGTTCTTC.

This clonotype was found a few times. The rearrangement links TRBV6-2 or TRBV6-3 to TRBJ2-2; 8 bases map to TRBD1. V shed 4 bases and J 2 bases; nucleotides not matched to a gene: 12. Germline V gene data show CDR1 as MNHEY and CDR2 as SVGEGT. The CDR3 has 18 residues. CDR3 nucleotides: TGTGCCAGCAGTTTACCTTCCGGGACAGGCGACAACACCGGGGAGCTGTTTTTT. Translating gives CASSLPSGTGDNTGELFF.

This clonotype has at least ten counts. The CDR3 nucleotides are TGTGCCAGCAGCTCAGGGTTAACTACTGAGACCCAGTACTTC. It encodes CASSSGLTTETQYF. V usage is TRBV7-2 and J usage is TRBJ2-5; tentatively, D is TRBD1 (5 bases). Trimming took off 4 bases at V and 5 bases at J, with 14 bases between the two ends. This CDR3 contains 14 residues. Germline V gives CDR1 SGHTA, CDR2 FQGNSA.

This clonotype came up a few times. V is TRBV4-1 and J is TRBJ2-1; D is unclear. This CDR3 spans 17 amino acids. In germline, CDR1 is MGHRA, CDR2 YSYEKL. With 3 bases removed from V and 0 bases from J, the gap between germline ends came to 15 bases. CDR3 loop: CASSHSSLMGSYNEQFF. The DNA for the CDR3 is TGCGCCAGCAGCCATTCTTCACTCATGGGCTCCTACAATGAGCAGTTCTTC.

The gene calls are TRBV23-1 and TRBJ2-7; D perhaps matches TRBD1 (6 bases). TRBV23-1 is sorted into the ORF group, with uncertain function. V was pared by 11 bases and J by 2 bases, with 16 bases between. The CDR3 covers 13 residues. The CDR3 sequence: CAVDGTLAYEQYF. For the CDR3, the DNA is TGCGCCGTCGACGGGACATTAGCCTACGAGCAGTACTTC.

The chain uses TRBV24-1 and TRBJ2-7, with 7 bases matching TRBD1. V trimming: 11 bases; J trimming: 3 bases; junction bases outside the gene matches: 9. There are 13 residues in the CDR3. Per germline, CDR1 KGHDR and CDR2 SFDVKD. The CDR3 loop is CAKPGQRFYEQYV. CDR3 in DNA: TGTGCCAAACCGGGACAGAGATTCTACGAGCAGTACGTC.

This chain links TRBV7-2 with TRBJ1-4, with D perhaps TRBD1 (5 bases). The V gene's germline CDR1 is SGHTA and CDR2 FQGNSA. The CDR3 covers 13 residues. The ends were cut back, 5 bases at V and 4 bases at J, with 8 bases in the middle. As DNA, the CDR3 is TGTGCCAGCAGCCGGGACTATAATGAAAAACTGTTTTTT. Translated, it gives CASSRDYNEKLFF.

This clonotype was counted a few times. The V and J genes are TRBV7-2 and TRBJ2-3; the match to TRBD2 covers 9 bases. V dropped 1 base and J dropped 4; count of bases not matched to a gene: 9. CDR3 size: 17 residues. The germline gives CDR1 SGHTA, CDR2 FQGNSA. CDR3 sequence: CASSLVWASGMADTQYF. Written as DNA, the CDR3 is TGTGCCAGCAGCTTAGTTTGGGCTAGCGGGATGGCAGATACGCAGTATTTT.

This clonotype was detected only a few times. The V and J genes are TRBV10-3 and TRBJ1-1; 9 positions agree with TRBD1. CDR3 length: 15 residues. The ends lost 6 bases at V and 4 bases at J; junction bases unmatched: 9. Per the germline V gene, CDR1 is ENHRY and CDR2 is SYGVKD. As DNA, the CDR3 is TGTGCCATCAGCACCAACAGGGGGCTCGGCACTGAAGCTTTCTTT. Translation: CAISTNRGLGTEAFF.

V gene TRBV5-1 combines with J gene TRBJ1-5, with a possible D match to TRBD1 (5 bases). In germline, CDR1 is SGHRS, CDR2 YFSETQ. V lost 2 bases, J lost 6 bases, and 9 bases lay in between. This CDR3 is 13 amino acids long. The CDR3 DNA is TGCGCCAGCAGCTTCAGGGACCCTCAGCCCCAGCATTTT. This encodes CASSFRDPQPQHF.

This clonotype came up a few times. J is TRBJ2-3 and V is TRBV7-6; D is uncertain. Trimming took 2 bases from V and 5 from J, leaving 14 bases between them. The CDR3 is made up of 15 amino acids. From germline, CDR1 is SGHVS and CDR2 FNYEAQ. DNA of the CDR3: TGTGCCAGCAGCTTAATGGCCGATCGGCTAGATACGCAGTATTTT. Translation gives CASSLMADRLDTQYF.

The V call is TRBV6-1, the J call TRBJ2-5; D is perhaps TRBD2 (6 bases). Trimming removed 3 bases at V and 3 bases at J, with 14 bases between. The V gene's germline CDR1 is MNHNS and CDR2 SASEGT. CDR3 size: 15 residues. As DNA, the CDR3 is TGTGCCAGCAGTGAGCACCGGACGGGGGAAGAGACCCAGTACTTC. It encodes CASSEHRTGEETQYF.

Here the CDR3 reads CASRLWGSSGLRADTQYF. DNA of the CDR3: TGTGCCAGCAGGCTATGGGGCTCTAGCGGGCTACGGGCAGATACGCAGTATTTT. The V gene is TRBV6-6, the J gene TRBJ2-3; 8 bases are shared with TRBD2. Germline V lookup: CDR1 MNHNY, CDR2 SVGAGI (reference sequence). CDR3 length: 18 residues. Losses at the gene ends were 6 bases for V and 4 bases for J; bases not matched to a gene: 18.

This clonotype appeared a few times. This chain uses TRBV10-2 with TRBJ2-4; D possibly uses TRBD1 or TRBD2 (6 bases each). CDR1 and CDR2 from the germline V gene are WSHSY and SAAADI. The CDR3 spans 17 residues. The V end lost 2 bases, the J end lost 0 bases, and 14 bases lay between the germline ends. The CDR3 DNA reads TGCGCCAGCAGTGAGAACGGAGGGGGAGTAGCCAAAAACATTCAGTACTTC. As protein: CASSENGGGVAKNIQYF.

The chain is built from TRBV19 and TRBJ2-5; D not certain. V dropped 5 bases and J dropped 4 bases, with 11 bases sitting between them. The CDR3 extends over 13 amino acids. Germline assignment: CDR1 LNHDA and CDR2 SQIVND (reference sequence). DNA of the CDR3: TGTGCCAGTAGTCCCTCCGGCGCAGAGACCCAGTACTTC. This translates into CASSPSGAETQYF.

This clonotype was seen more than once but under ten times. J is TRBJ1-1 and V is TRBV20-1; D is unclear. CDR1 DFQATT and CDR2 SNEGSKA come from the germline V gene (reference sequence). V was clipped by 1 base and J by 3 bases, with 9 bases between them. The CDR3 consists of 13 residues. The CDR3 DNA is TGCAGTGCTAGAGTGGTAGGGTACACTGAAGCTTTCTTT. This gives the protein CSARVVGYTEAFF.

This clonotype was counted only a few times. The CDR3 protein is CASSYSMTSGSRYEQFF. CDR3 DNA: TGTGCCAGCAGTTACTCCATGACTAGCGGGAGTAGGTATGAGCAGTTCTTC. This chain uses TRBV6-2 or TRBV6-3 with TRBJ2-1; TRBD2 aligns across 12 bases. Unmatched junction bases numbered 8, after V lost 0 bases and J lost 8 bases. Germline V gene data show CDR1 as MNHEY and CDR2 as SVGEGT. The CDR3 is 17 amino acids.

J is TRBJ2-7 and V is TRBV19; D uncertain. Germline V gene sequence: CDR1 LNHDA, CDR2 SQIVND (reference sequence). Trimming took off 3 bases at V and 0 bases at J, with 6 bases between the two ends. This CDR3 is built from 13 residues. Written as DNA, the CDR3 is TGTGCCAGTAGTATGGGGAACTCCTACGAGCAGTACTTC. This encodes CASSMGNSYEQYF.